Below are 28 T cell receptor beta chains sequenced from a single sample in a study of chemoradiotherapy in HPV16-positive cancers. Measured with immunoSEQ multiplex PCR; TCRdb has only the in-frame clones, and not every one. This table holds about 21,000 clones, about 90% found once. This sample comprised blood, obtained from a patient who underwent chemoradiotherapy. These receptors were obtained from a human donor with HPV-associated anogenital cancer.

The genes are TRBV5-4 and TRBJ2-3; unclear D gene. This CDR3 spans 14 amino acids. Looked up from germline, CDR1 is SGHNT and CDR2 is YYREEE (reference sequence). V dropped 2 bases and J dropped 0 bases, with 7 bases sitting between them. CDR3 region: CASSLTASTDTQYF. The CDR3 DNA reads TGTGCCAGCAGCTTAACAGCAAGCACAGATACGCAGTATTTT.

This clone was detected once. The rearrangement uses TRBV5-6 and TRBJ1-2; a possible D gene is TRBD1 (6 bases). The CDR3 is 15 residues long. V dropped 4 bases and J dropped 4 bases, with 17 bases sitting between them. CDR1 is SGHDT and CDR2 is YYEEEE in the germline V gene. CDR3 bases: TGTGCCAGCAGCCCCTCAGCGAGGGGGGGCTATGGCTACACCTTC. Translation gives CASSPSARGGYGYTF. Filled out from reference TRBV5-6 and TRBJ1-2, the complete variable domain reads DAGVTQSPTHLIKTRGQQVTLRCSPKSGHDTVSWYQQALGQGPQFIFQYYEEEERQRGNFPDRFSGHQFPNYSSELNVNALLLGDSALYLCASSPSARGGYGYTFGSGTRLTVV.

The V call is TRBV11-2, the J call TRBJ2-1; D is undetermined. This CDR3 contains 11 residues. The germline gives CDR1 SGHAT, CDR2 FQNNGV. V was shortened by 3 bases and J by 6 bases, with 3 bases between the two germline ends. The CDR3 loop reads CASSFGNEQFF. The CDR3 DNA sequence: TGTGCCAGCAGCTTTGGCAATGAGCAGTTCTTC.

This chain joins TRBV6-5 and TRBJ1-3; D may be TRBD1 (6 bases). V gave up 6 bases and J gave up 0 bases, with 9 bases separating them. The CDR3 runs to 14 residues. Germline V lookup: CDR1 MNHEY, CDR2 SVGAGI. CDR3 residues: CASRQGHSGNTIYF. Here the CDR3 DNA reads TGTGCCAGCAGACAGGGACACTCTGGAAACACCATATATTTT.

The chain recombines TRBV2 with TRBJ2-1; tentative D call: TRBD1 (6 bases). CDR3 length: 13 residues. CDR1 SNHLY and CDR2 FYNNEI come from the germline V gene. The V gene lost 4 bases and the J gene lost 9 bases, with 13 bases spanning the gap. The CDR3 DNA follows: TGTGCCAGCAGTGTAGTCCCCAGGGGTGAGCAGTTCTTC. Protein: CASSVVPRGEQFF. The variable domain in full, with the rest retrieved from reference TRBV2 and TRBJ2-1, is EPEVTQTPSHQVTQMGQEVILRCVPISNHLYFYWYRQILGQKVEFLVSFYNNEISEKSEIFDDQFSVERPDGSNFTLKIRSTKLEDSAMYFCASSVVPRGEQFFGPGTRLTVL.

This clone has a handful of counts. The genes are TRBV7-7 and TRBJ2-7; no clear D. Per germline, CDR1 SSHAT and CDR2 FNYEAQ (reference sequence). The V end was cut by 0 bases, the J end by 3 bases, with 18 bases between. The CDR3 consists of 17 residues. The CDR3 sequence: CASSLALVSNFFYEQYF. The CDR3 coding sequence is TGTGCCAGCAGCTTAGCGCTAGTCTCGAACTTTTTCTACGAGCAGTACTTC.

The rearrangement links TRBV6-5 to TRBJ1-2; maybe TRBD1 (5 bases). The germline V gene has CDR1 MNHEY and CDR2 SVGAGI. This CDR3 comprises 14 residues. V was trimmed by 5 bases and J by 3 bases, leaving 13 bases between them. CDR3 in amino acids: CASSVYGTYYGYTF. The CDR3 bases are TGTGCCAGCAGTGTTTACGGGACTTACTATGGCTACACCTTC.

V usage is TRBV7-9 and J usage is TRBJ1-2; D not resolved. This CDR3 region has 16 residues. V lost 1 base and J lost 7, with 19 bases in between. The V gene's germline CDR1 is SEHNR and CDR2 FQNEAQ (reference sequence). The CDR3 DNA reads as TGTGCCAGCAGCTTAGACGGAGGCCTCCTACTTCTTGGCTACACCTTC. It codes for CASSLDGGLLLLGYTF.

The chain links TRBV19 to TRBJ2-1; no reliable D call. V was clipped by 2 bases and J by 7 bases, with 12 bases between them. There are 14 residues in the CDR3. Germline CDR1 is LNHDA and CDR2 is SQIVND (reference sequence). This CDR3 reads CASSILTRPNEQFF. DNA of the CDR3: TGTGCCAGTAGTATACTAACGCGACCAAATGAGCAGTTCTTC.

V is TRBV7-2 and J is TRBJ2-5; weak D call: TRBD2 (5 bases). The CDR3 contains 15 residues. Trimming removed 3 bases from V and 2 bases from J, with 13 bases in between. CDR1 is SGHTA, CDR2 FQGNSA, per germline. This CDR3 is CASSFAGRTQETQYF. The CDR3 DNA sequence: TGTGCCAGCAGCTTTGCTGGACGGACTCAAGAGACCCAGTACTTC. Full variable domain (rest looked up from reference TRBV7-2 and TRBJ2-5): GAGVSQSPSNKVTEKGKDVELRCDPISGHTALYWYRQSLGQGLEFLIYFQGNSAPDKSGLPSDRFSAERTGGSVSTLTIQRTQQEDSAVYLCASSFAGRTQETQYFGPGTRLLVL.

This clone occurred once. This rearrangement joins TRBV5-1 to TRBJ2-7, with D perhaps TRBD2 (5 bases). V gave up 4 bases and J gave up 0 bases, with 14 bases separating them. CDR3 length: 15 residues. The germline V gene has CDR1 SGHRS and CDR2 YFSETQ. The CDR3 reads CASSSGLESSYEQYF. CDR3 coding DNA: TGCGCCAGCAGCAGCGGACTGGAAAGCTCCTACGAGCAGTACTTC.

The chain links TRBV5-1 to TRBJ2-1, with 7 bases identical to TRBD2. V lost 4 bases and J lost 5; bases outside the gene matches: 12. The CDR3 is made up of 16 amino acids. Germline V gives CDR1 SGHRS, CDR2 YFSETQ. The CDR3 region is CASSPGSWGGDNEQFF. CDR3 nucleotides: TGCGCCAGCAGCCCGGGTAGCTGGGGGGGGGACAATGAGCAGTTCTTC.

The chain employs TRBV7-2 and TRBJ2-3; weak D call: TRBD1 (6 bases). The CDR3 loop spans 13 amino acids. Germline V lookup: CDR1 SGHTA, CDR2 FQGNSA. Trimming shortened V by 5 bases and J by 6 bases, and 12 bases separated the two germline ends. The CDR3 DNA follows: TGTGCCAGCAGCGCACAGGGCCGGGATACGCAGTATTTT. As protein: CASSAQGRDTQYF.

The chain uses TRBV7-9 and TRBJ1-2, with 8 bases fitting TRBD1. This CDR3 has 16 residues. CDR1 and CDR2 from the germline V gene are SEHNR and FQNEAQ (reference sequence). V lost 2 bases to trimming and J lost 6 bases; unmatched junction nucleotides: 11. DNA of the CDR3: TGTGCCAGCAGCTTAAGTGGAGGGGGACAGGCGGATGGCTACACCTTC. This translates into CASSLSGGGQADGYTF.

The gene calls are TRBV19 and TRBJ1-1, with 8 positions matching TRBD1. Germline CDR1 reads LNHDA; CDR2 reads SQIVND (reference sequence). Trimming removed 4 bases from V and 7 bases from J; junction bases left unmatched: 8. The CDR3 is made up of 14 amino acids. In DNA form, the CDR3 reads TGTGCCAGTAGTACCAATCAGGGGGCTGGTGAAGCTTTCTTT. Translation gives CASSTNQGAGEAFF.

The chain has TRBV11-3 and TRBJ2-1, with 11 nucleotides matching TRBD2. Trimming removed 5 bases from V and 5 bases from J; junction bases left unmatched: 8. The germline CDR1 and CDR2 sequences are SGHNT and YENEEA. The CDR3 spans 16 residues. Written as DNA, the CDR3 is TGTGCCAGCAGCCTTCCCCCGGGACTAGCGGACAATGAGCAGTTCTTC. It specifies CASSLPPGLADNEQFF.

This chain connects TRBV11-3 to TRBJ2-3; D is unresolved. The CDR3 loop spans 11 amino acids. Trimming removed 5 bases at V and 8 bases at J, with 8 bases between. Germline lookup yields CDR1 SGHNT and CDR2 YENEEA. The CDR3 coding sequence is TGTGCCAGCAGCCCAGGTAGTACGCAGTATTTT. This sequence encodes CASSPGSTQYF.

CDR3 nucleotide sequence: TGCGCCAGCAGCGTGACGGTAAAAGAGACCCAGTACTTC. As protein: CASSVTVKETQYF. The J gene is TRBJ2-5, the V gene TRBV5-1; no firm D call. The CDR3 is 13 amino acids. Trimming took 4 bases from V and 3 from J, leaving 10 bases between them. Per the germline V gene, CDR1 is SGHRS and CDR2 is YFSETQ.

A single count supports this clone. The chain uses TRBV7-2 and TRBJ1-4; 7 bases line up with TRBD1. V lost 5 bases and J lost 8; bases outside the gene matches: 14. CDR1 is SGHTA, CDR2 FQGNSA, per germline. This CDR3 region has 16 residues. The DNA for the CDR3 is TGTGCCAGCAGCCCCAAAACAGGGGTTAGGGCGGAAAAACTGTTTTTT. Translated, it gives CASSPKTGVRAEKLFF.

The CDR3 reads CASSPGVGGDEQFF. The CDR3 DNA sequence: TGCGCCAGCAGCCCCGGGGTGGGCGGCGATGAGCAGTTCTTC. The chain has TRBV5-1 and TRBJ2-1; possible D gene TRBD2, 5 bases. This CDR3 comprises 14 residues. With 4 bases removed from V and 8 bases from J, the gap between germline ends came to 16 bases. From germline, CDR1 is SGHRS and CDR2 YFSETQ.

The chain carries TRBV5-8 and TRBJ1-5; 9 bases are shared with TRBD1. V gave up 0 bases and J gave up 7 bases; unmatched junction bases: 5. Germline V gene data show CDR1 as SGHTS and CDR2 as YDEGEE. There are 15 residues in the CDR3. CDR3 amino acids: CASSLAVDRGQPQHF. In nucleotides, the CDR3 is TGTGCCAGCAGCTTGGCGGTCGACAGGGGGCAGCCCCAGCATTTT.

This sequence joins TRBV11-1 and TRBJ1-1, with a weak D call TRBD1 (6 bases). With 4 bases removed from V and 1 base from J, the gap between germline ends came to 19 bases. Germline V gives CDR1 SGHAT, CDR2 FQDESV (reference sequence). This CDR3 comprises 17 residues. The CDR3 DNA is TGTGCCAGCAGCTCCGGGTTAGGGGGAGACGGGAACACTGAAGCTTTCTTT. This codes for CASSSGLGGDGNTEAFF.

This chain uses TRBV10-1 with TRBJ2-5, with 8 bases fitting TRBD2. The CDR3 totals 16 residues. In germline, CDR1 is WNHNN, CDR2 SYGVQD (reference sequence). V shed 3 bases, J shed 5 bases, and the junction held 11 bases outside the gene matches. This chain's CDR3 is CASSERGGRLFETQYF. CDR3 DNA sequence: TGCGCCAGCAGTGAACGGGGGGGGCGTTTATTTGAGACCCAGTACTTC.

The rearrangement joins TRBV14 to TRBJ2-7, with D hard to call. The CDR3 is 15 amino acids. Trimming cost V 1 base and J 0 bases, with 10 bases left between them. Germline V lookup: CDR1 SGHDN, CDR2 FVKESK. CDR3 DNA: TGTGCCAGCAGCCAAGGGCTTGGTAGCTCCTACGAGCAGTACTTC. This encodes CASSQGLGSSYEQYF.

In this sample, this clone turned up a few times. The chain employs TRBV6-1 and TRBJ2-3, with TRBD2 identical over 9 bases. V trimming: 4 bases; J trimming: 4 bases; junction bases outside the gene matches: 12. The CDR3 is made up of 17 amino acids. Germline values: CDR1 MNHNS, CDR2 SASEGT. The CDR3 region is CASSGLAENIPPDTQYF. CDR3 nucleotides: TGTGCCAGCAGTGGACTAGCGGAAAACATCCCGCCAGATACGCAGTATTTT.

This rearrangement joins TRBV7-9 to TRBJ2-2; D is unresolved. V was clipped by 7 bases and J by 5 bases, with 11 bases between them. The germline V gene has CDR1 SEHNR and CDR2 FQNEAQ (reference sequence). This CDR3 is built from 13 residues. The CDR3 reads CASTPLQTGELFF. In nucleotides, the CDR3 is TGTGCCAGCACCCCACTGCAAACCGGGGAGCTGTTTTTT.

The V call is TRBV29-1, the J call TRBJ2-3, with D possibly being TRBD1 (6 bases). V lost 3 bases and J 2 bases, leaving 18 bases between the germline ends. Germline V CDR1 and CDR2: SQVTM, ANQGSEA. CDR3 length: 16 residues. The CDR3 DNA is TGCAGCGTTGACCTAGGGGGTGCAGGGCACACAGATACGCAGTATTTT. This gives the protein CSVDLGGAGHTDTQYF.

This clone turned up a few times. V and J are TRBV18 and TRBJ1-5, with D perhaps TRBD1 (6 bases). V was clipped by 2 bases and J by 4 bases, with 12 bases between them. The CDR3 contains 15 residues. CDR1 and CDR2 from the germline V gene are KGHSH and LQKENI. This CDR3 reads CASSPSTGKNQPQHF. For the CDR3, the DNA is TGTGCCAGCTCACCATCTACAGGGAAAAATCAGCCCCAGCATTTT.